What follows is one T cell receptor (beta chain) and its context. Its specificity is not known. The junction differs from germline at one of its ends, possibly a read error. The data originate from a study of response to subunit inactivated influenza vaccine. Study-wide results and caveats: It was the authors' suggestion that each seasonal influenza vaccination recruits few new T cells.

Each CDR3 protein is one row after TCRdb ran MiXCR on the RT-PCR reads. This table has under 550,000 distinct CDR3 sequences, about 8% appearing once. The germline gives CDR1 SGDLS, CDR2 YYNGEE. This CDR3 contains 13 residues. Here the sequenced sample was PBMCs from blood, taken less than 25 months after vaccination. The clonotype was recovered from a man aged 50 to 75 who received an inactivated influenza vaccine. The chain couples TRBV9 to TRBJ2-3; no clear D. For the CDR3, the DNA is TGTGTCAGCAGCGTAGGGCAGAAGGATACGCAGTATTTT. Protein sequence: CVSSVGQKDTQYF.